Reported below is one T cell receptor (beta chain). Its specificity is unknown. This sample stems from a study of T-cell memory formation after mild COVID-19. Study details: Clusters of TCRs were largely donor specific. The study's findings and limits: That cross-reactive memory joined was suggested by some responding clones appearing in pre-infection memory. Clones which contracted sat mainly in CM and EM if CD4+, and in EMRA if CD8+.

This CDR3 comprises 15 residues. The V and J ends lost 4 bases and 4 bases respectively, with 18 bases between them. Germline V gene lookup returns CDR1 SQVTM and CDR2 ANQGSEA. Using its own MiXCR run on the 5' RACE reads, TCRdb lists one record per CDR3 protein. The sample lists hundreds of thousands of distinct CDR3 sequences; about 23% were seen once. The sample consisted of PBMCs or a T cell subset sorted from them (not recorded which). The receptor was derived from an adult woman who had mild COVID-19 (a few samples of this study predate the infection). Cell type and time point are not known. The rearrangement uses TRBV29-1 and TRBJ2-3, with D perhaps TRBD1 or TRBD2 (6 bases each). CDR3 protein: CSVGALQRGADTQYF. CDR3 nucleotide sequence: TGCAGCGTTGGGGCACTTCAGAGGGGGGCAGATACGCAGTATTTT.